This T cell receptor beta chain was profiled in a study of cytomegalovirus exposure and HLA in healthy donors. Study-wide results and limits: Reportedly, TCR beta sequences accurately predicted HLA-A and HLA-B alleles in most subjects. Analyzed later, most CMV-associated TCR beta chains appeared HLA-restricted. Among the sequence variants, a highly shared cluster was likely an artifact of sequencing. Compared with the approximately 700-donor mean, an Asian-associated ancestry cluster reportedly had fewer N-insertions, according to a later analysis.

Comments on this clone: The antigen remains unidentified.

Germline lookup yields CDR1 GTSNPN and CDR2 SVGIG (reference sequence). This CDR3 spans 13 amino acids. With 3 bases removed from V and 1 base from J, the gap between germline ends came to 6 bases. The PCR was carried out with 60 Vbeta primers and 13 Jbeta primers. Here immunoSEQ multiplex PCR was the method, and the copy in TCRdb shows in-frame clones only, minus some. The sample lists about 160,000 clones, around 74% occurring once. Sequencing was carried out using PBMCs. The receptor was isolated from a female donor in good health and CMV-seronegative. The V call is TRBV30, the J call TRBJ2-2; maybe TRBD1 (5 bases). CDR3 in amino acids: CAWRQENTGELFF. Here the CDR3 DNA reads TGTGCCTGGAGACAGGAGAACACCGGGGAGCTGTTTTTT.